Here is one TCR beta chain with its context. CDR1 is MNHNS, CDR2 SASEGT, per germline. This CDR3 contains 15 residues. V was clipped by 0 bases and J by 9 bases; unmatched bases: 2. This specimen belongs to a study of blood T cell repertoires in COVID-19. Study-wide background: COVID-19 samples collected from the United States, Italy and Spain covered acute and convalescent phases. PBMCs, B-cell-depleted T cells, or T cells provided the cDNA or gDNA that made up the material.

Methods used by the authors: Estimated nucleated cell counts came from reference gene primer amplification. The repertoire was sequenced with immunoSEQ multiplex PCR; TCRdb's copy has only in-frame clones and lacks some. V and J calls and clone size are as listed in that table; D and trimming were resolved from the DNA. This sample has 130,000 to 150,000 clones, with 84% found just once. The receptor comes from a human donor in a cohort sampled during active COVID-19. The chain combines TRBV6-1 with TRBJ1-6; TRBD1 matches 10 bases. The sample comprised peripheral blood. The CDR3 DNA is TGTGCCAGCAGTGAAGCAGGGACAGGGGCTTCACCCCTCCACTTT. Translating it yields CASSEAGTGASPLHF.